The next 18 T cell receptor beta chains were all read from a single sample in a study of T-cell reconstitution after alpha-beta-depleted transplantation in children. Unique molecular identifiers were incorporated into the prepared TCRbeta library. MiXCR, run by TCRdb on the PCR reads, gives a single entry per CDR3 protein. The data hold about 480,000 distinct CDR3 sequences, with around 12% observed a single time. Source: PBMCs from the stem cell graft donor, taken from the stem cell graft. The source of these receptors is a human donor who donated a stem cell graft to a child with combined immunodeficiency.

A few counts support this clonotype. The chain links TRBV7-6 to TRBJ2-5; D is perhaps TRBD1 (8 bases). V was cut by 5 bases and J by 5 bases, with 15 bases left in between. Germline CDR1 and CDR2: SGHVS and FNYEAQ. The CDR3 length is 14 residues. The CDR3 region is CASSREQGGETQYF. CDR3 nucleotides: TGTGCCAGCAGCCGTGAACAGGGGGGGGAGACCCAGTACTTC.

The V call is TRBV25-1, the J call TRBJ2-7; 12 bases match TRBD2. The CDR3 contains 16 residues. Germline V gene lookup returns CDR1 MGHDK and CDR2 SYGVNS. V gave up 3 bases and J gave up 1 base; unmatched junction bases: 4. Written as DNA, the CDR3 is TGTGCCAGCAGTGAGCTAGCGGGAGGGTTATCCTACGAGCAGTACTTC. Translating it yields CASSELAGGLSYEQYF.

The rearrangement uses TRBV4-2 and TRBJ2-7; TRBD2 matches 12 bases. The V and J ends lost 0 bases and 6 bases, in that order; junction bases with no gene match: 3. The CDR3 is 15 residues long. Germline lookup yields CDR1 LGHNA and CDR2 YNFKEQ. The DNA for the CDR3 is TGTGCCAGCAGCCAAGAGACTAGCGGGAGAATCGAGCAGTACTTC. Its protein product is CASSQETSGRIEQYF.

This clonotype turned up a few times. The chain is built from TRBV23-1 and TRBJ2-3, with D perhaps TRBD2 (7 bases). TRBV23-1 is given ORF status, its function remaining uncertain. V was clipped by 0 bases and J by 4 bases, with 23 bases between them. The CDR3 spans 19 residues. CDR3 loop: CASSQSRGARRGSADTQYF. CDR3 nucleotide sequence: TGCGCCAGCAGTCAATCCCGGGGGGCGCGGAGGGGGAGCGCAGATACGCAGTATTTT.

This clonotype was picked up a small number of times. This chain uses TRBV12-5 with TRBJ2-4; 9 nucleotides align to TRBD1. Germline V gene lookup returns CDR1 LGHNT and CDR2 FRNRAP. The junction had 5 bases not matched to a gene; V was cut back by 5 bases and J by 6 bases. The CDR3 consists of 14 residues. The CDR3 loop reads CASGPGQGPNIQYF. The DNA for the CDR3 is TGTGCTAGTGGTCCGGGACAGGGACCAAACATTCAGTACTTC. Looking up the rest from reference TRBV12-5 and TRBJ2-4 gives the full variable domain: DARVTQTPRHKVTEMGQEVTMRCQPILGHNTVFWYRQTMMQGLELLAYFRNRAPLDDSGMPKDRFSAEMPDATLATLKIQPSEPRDSAVYFCASGPGQGPNIQYFGAGTRLSVL.

The table lists this clonotype with a few counts. The chain links TRBV10-3 to TRBJ2-1; weak D call: TRBD2 (5 bases). CDR1 ENHRY and CDR2 SYGVKD come from the germline V gene. The CDR3 is 14 residues long. Trimming pared 4 bases from V and 5 bases from J, leaving 12 bases between. The DNA of the CDR3 is TGTGCCATCAGTGGAAGGACTGGAGACAATGAGCAGTTCTTC. This encodes CAISGRTGDNEQFF.

The V call is TRBV5-5, the J call TRBJ2-1, with 8 nucleotides matching TRBD1. This CDR3 contains 14 residues. With 2 bases clipped from V and 14 bases from J, the junction kept 12 bases outside the gene matches. CDR1 and CDR2 from the germline V gene are SGHKS and YYEKEE (reference sequence). CDR3 sequence: CASSFPSGGEIEFF. The CDR3 DNA reads as TGTGCCAGCAGCTTCCCATCAGGGGGCGAAATCGAGTTCTTC.

There are many counts of this clonotype. V gene TRBV4-3 combines with J gene TRBJ1-4; D not resolved. V was pared by 0 bases and J by 7 bases, with 12 bases between. Germline assignment: CDR1 LGHNA and CDR2 YSLEER. CDR3 size: 15 residues. CDR3 amino acids: CASSQDFGFGEKLFF. Written as DNA, the CDR3 is TGCGCCAGCAGCCAAGATTTCGGATTTGGTGAAAAACTGTTTTTT.

At least ten counts were recorded for this clonotype. This rearrangement joins TRBV7-8 to TRBJ2-1; D uncertain. V gave up 4 bases and J gave up 8 bases, with 18 bases separating them. CDR1 SGHVS and CDR2 FQNEAQ come from the germline V gene. The CDR3 has 15 residues. DNA for the CDR3: TGTGCCAGCAGCTCGACCCTAGACGTTTGGGATGAGCAGTTCTTC. It codes for CASSSTLDVWDEQFF.

Ten or more counts support this clonotype. The chain links TRBV11-2 to TRBJ2-3; D is uncertain. V shed 5 bases and J shed 4 bases, with 13 bases lying between them. The CDR3 totals 14 residues. CDR1 is SGHAT and CDR2 is FQNNGV in the germline V gene. CDR3 amino acids: CASSHDFGSDTQYF. CDR3 sequence (DNA): TGTGCCAGCAGCCACGATTTCGGTTCAGATACGCAGTATTTT.

The rearrangement uses TRBV20-1 and TRBJ2-1; 7 nucleotides match TRBD1. In germline, CDR1 is DFQATT, CDR2 SNEGSKA (reference sequence). This CDR3 comprises 14 residues. The trim removed 0 bases at V and 7 bases at J, leaving 6 bases unmatched. CDR3 amino acids: CSARDMATGNEQFF. The DNA for the CDR3 is TGCAGTGCTAGAGATATGGCGACAGGGAATGAGCAGTTCTTC.

This clonotype was recorded at least ten times. This chain connects TRBV20-1 to TRBJ2-7, with 8 bases matching TRBD2. Germline V lookup: CDR1 DFQATT, CDR2 SNEGSKA (reference sequence). With 6 bases clipped from V and 2 bases from J, the junction kept 9 bases outside the gene matches. The CDR3 has 14 amino acids. The CDR3 region is CSALKGTRAYEQYF. The CDR3 DNA reads as TGCAGTGCCCTTAAGGGGACTAGGGCCTACGAGCAGTACTTC.

This clonotype was recorded at least ten times. The chain uses TRBV12-3 or TRBV12-4 and TRBJ2-5, with D unclear. Trimming took off 8 bases at V and 5 bases at J, with 9 bases between the two ends. This CDR3 comprises 11 residues. The CDR3 reads CASASEETQYF. In DNA form, the CDR3 reads TGTGCCAGCGCCTCGGAGGAGACCCAGTACTTC.

This clonotype was found many times. The J gene is TRBJ2-7, the V gene TRBV6-1; 9 bases are shared with TRBD1. The CDR3 length is 15 residues. Germline V gene sequence: CDR1 MNHNS, CDR2 SASEGT. With 5 bases clipped from V and 6 bases from J, the junction kept 11 bases outside the gene matches. The CDR3 protein is CASSLYPGTGSEQYF. CDR3 coding DNA: TGTGCCAGCAGTCTCTACCCTGGGACAGGGAGCGAGCAGTACTTC.

V and J are TRBV7-9 and TRBJ2-7; 12 nucleotides match TRBD2. This CDR3 region has 15 residues. Unmatched junction bases numbered 5, after V lost 3 bases and J lost 5 bases. Germline V gene lookup returns CDR1 SEHNR and CDR2 FQNEAQ (reference sequence). In nucleotides, the CDR3 is TGTGCCAGCAGCTTTACTAGCGGGAGGAGGCACGAGCAGTACTTC. Protein product: CASSFTSGRRHEQYF.

In its sample, this clonotype was seen a few times. The CDR3 coding sequence is TGTGCCAGCAGTTTTCCCGGGGCTGCCAATGAGCAGTTCTTC. Protein sequence: CASSFPGAANEQFF. The chain recombines TRBV27 with TRBJ2-1, with D possibly being TRBD1 or TRBD2 (5 bases each). V was trimmed by 3 bases and J by 6 bases, leaving 12 bases between them. The CDR3 contains 14 residues. From germline, CDR1 is MNHEY and CDR2 SMNVEV (reference sequence).

This clonotype was seen more than once but under ten times. The chain joins TRBV12-3 or TRBV12-4 to TRBJ1-4; 8 bases are shared with TRBD1. This CDR3 comprises 15 residues. The trim removed 6 bases at V and 7 bases at J, leaving 10 bases unmatched. The CDR3 is CASSPGTGSTEKLFF. The CDR3 nucleotides read TGTGCCAGCAGCCCTGGGACAGGCAGTACTGAAAAACTGTTTTTT.

This sequence joins TRBV12-3 or TRBV12-4 and TRBJ2-1, with 7 bases lining up with TRBD1. The CDR3 extends over 17 amino acids. The V and J ends lost 4 bases and 2 bases, in that order; junction bases with no gene match: 11. CDR3 sequence reads: CASSSLPTGLPYNEQFF. The DNA of the CDR3 is TGTGCCAGCAGTTCCCTCCCGACAGGGCTACCCTACAATGAGCAGTTCTTC.